Listed below are T cell receptor beta chains from one sample, sequenced in a study of regulatory T cells in long-lasting Graves disease. TCRdb analysed the multiplex PCR reads with MiXCR anew, one entry per CDR3 protein. The sample shows 200,000 to 250,000 distinct CDR3 sequences, 20% of them seen only once. Here the sequenced sample was peripheral blood mononuclear cells (PBMCs), taken at new diagnosis, from a patient treated with antithyroid drugs. Receptors were obtained from a female donor with Graves disease. The CDR3 runs from the conserved cysteine through the conserved F or W. D genes are given only for firm matches. Only some rows state a clone size, as once, few, many or a class for expanded clones.

TRBV12-3/TRBV12-4	TRBJ2-1	many	.	TGTGCCAGCAGTGGGTGGGGGTTCAATGAGCAGTTCTTC	CASSGWGFNEQFF
TRBV5-1	TRBJ2-3	many	TRBD2	TGCGCCAGCAGGTCCTCCACCCTAGCGGGGGGTAACACAGATACGCAGTATTTT	CASRSSTLAGGNTDTQYF
TRBV10-1	TRBJ2-4	many	.	TGCGCCAGCAGTGAGGCGCAGGGAGACATTCAGTACTTC	CASSEAQGDIQYF
TRBV20-1	TRBJ1-2	.	.	TGCAGTGCTCCCCTCCCCTCTGGCTACACCTTC	CSAPLPSGYTF
TRBV7-2	TRBJ2-2	many	.	TGTGCCAGCAGCACCCGGGACATTACCGGGGAGCTGTTTTTT	CASSTRDITGELFF
TRBV6-1	TRBJ1-6	.	.	TGTGCCAGCAGTACCGTACAGGGTAATAATTCACCCCTCCACTTT	CASSTVQGNNSPLHF
TRBV28	TRBJ2-3	many	.	TGTGCCAGCATCCAGGGAGATACGCAGTATTTT	CASIQGDTQYF
TRBV27	TRBJ2-7	many	.	TGTGCCAGCATAAAGGCTCGGGGACTCGGCGAGCAGTACTTC	CASIKARGLGEQYF
TRBV12-3/TRBV12-4	TRBJ2-7	many	.	TGTGCCAGCAGTTTCCTCAACTACGAGCAGTACTTC	CASSFLNYEQYF
TRBV7-2	TRBJ1-2	many	TRBD1	TGTGCCAGCCTGCAGGGGGCTAATGGCTACACCTTC	CASLQGANGYTF
TRBV5-1	TRBJ2-3	many	.	TGCGCCAGCAGCCCCGCCCTACTGGCAGATACGCAGTATTTT	CASSPALLADTQYF
TRBV30	TRBJ2-1	many	.	TGTGCCTGGGAAACAGGGTTCGGAAGCTACAATGAGCAGTTCTTC	CAWETGFGSYNEQFF
TRBV12-3/TRBV12-4	TRBJ1-4	many	.	TGTGCCAGCACCGGCGTCGGGGACACTAATGAAAAACTGTTTTTT	CASTGVGDTNEKLFF
TRBV20-1	TRBJ2-1	many	.	TGCAGTGTAGGGTGGGGTCCTGAGGTCTTC	CSVGWGPEVF
TRBV20-1	TRBJ2-1	many	TRBD2	TGCAGTGCTAGAGATGACGCGGGAGCGGACTACAATGAGCAGTTCTTC	CSARDDAGADYNEQFF
TRBV6-1	TRBJ1-1	many	.	TGTGCCAGCAGAACCGACAGCAAAGCTTTCTTT	CASRTDSKAFF